A selection of T cell receptor beta chains follows, all from one sample in a study of blood T cell repertoires in COVID-19. Using immunoSEQ multiplex PCR, the repertoire was profiled, and TCRdb retains in-frame clones only, with some absent. This sample has about 270,000 clones, with roughly nine tenths found just once. The sequenced sample consisted of peripheral blood. These receptors were taken from a man in his forties or fifties with active or convalescent COVID-19. The CDR3 runs from the conserved cysteine through the conserved F or W. D genes are given only for firm matches. Size is omitted from some rows. Given values are once, few, many or a class for expanded clones.

cdr3_aa	cdr3_nt	clone_size	v_call	j_call	d_call
CASSDWTSGSTDTQYF	TGTGCCAGCAGTGATTGGACTAGCGGGAGCACAGATACGCAGTATTTT	.	TRBV25-1	TRBJ2-3	TRBD2
CASSPNPTGTLAFF	TGTGCCAGCAGTCCCAACCCGACAGGGACGTTAGCTTTCTTT	.	TRBV6-4	TRBJ1-1	TRBD1
CASNPGTSATNEQFF	TGTGCCAGCAATCCCGGGACTAGCGCAACCAATGAGCAGTTCTTC	.	TRBV6-5	TRBJ2-1	TRBD2
CASSHLWSEDGYTF	TGTGCCAGCAGCCATTTATGGTCGGAGGATGGCTACACCTTC	.	TRBV4-2	TRBJ1-2	.
CASSPAVTGMEDEKLFF	TGTGCCAGTAGCCCTGCAGTGACTGGAATGGAGGATGAAAAACTGTTTTTT	.	TRBV19	TRBJ1-4	.
CASSGDGQGLNSPLHF	TGTGCCAGCAGCGGAGATGGACAGGGGCTAAATTCACCCCTCCACTTT	.	TRBV13	TRBJ1-6	TRBD1
CATSRRQGGSPLHF	TGTGCCACCTCTCGACGACAGGGCGGTTCACCCCTCCACTTT	.	TRBV6-5	TRBJ1-6	TRBD1
CASSRGGGPNYGYTF	TGTGCCAGTAGCAGGGGAGGGGGGCCCAACTATGGCTACACCTTC	.	TRBV19	TRBJ1-2	.
CASSDRQLKHGYTF	TGTGCCAGCAGCGACAGGCAGTTGAAACATGGCTACACCTTC	.	TRBV3-1/TRBV3-2	TRBJ1-2	.
CASRSRAVGQPQHF	TGTGCCAGTAGGAGCAGGGCGGTAGGACAGCCCCAGCATTTT	.	TRBV19	TRBJ1-5	.
CASLTPNTEAFF	TGTGCCAGTCTGACACCGAACACTGAAGCTTTCTTT	once	TRBV19	TRBJ1-1	.
CASSPPFLF	TGTGCCAGCAGTCCCCCCTTCCTCTTC	.	TRBV12-3/TRBV12-4	TRBJ2-7	.
CASSASGGFVHEQFF	TGTGCCAGCAGTGCTAGCGGGGGGTTTGTACATGAGCAGTTCTTC	.	TRBV28	TRBJ2-1	TRBD2
CASSPQQDTDTQYF	TGTGCCAGCTCACCGCAACAGGACACAGATACGCAGTATTTT	.	TRBV18	TRBJ2-3	.
CASSGGAWDYGYTF	TGTGCCAGCAGTGGCGGGGCTTGGGACTATGGCTACACCTTC	.	TRBV25-1	TRBJ1-2	.
CAWRKGGEGTEAFF	TGTGCCTGGAGGAAAGGGGGGGAGGGCACTGAAGCTTTCTTT	.	TRBV30	TRBJ1-1	.
CASSQDSQFNQPQHF	TGCGCCAGCAGCCAAGATTCGCAGTTCAATCAGCCCCAGCATTTT	once	TRBV4-1	TRBJ1-5	.
CASSQSPSGGTNNEQFF	TGCGCCAGCAGCCAGAGTCCTAGCGGGGGAACTAACAATGAGCAGTTCTTC	once	TRBV4-1	TRBJ2-1	TRBD2
CASSPRQENYGYTF	TGTGCCAGCTCACCACGGCAGGAAAACTATGGCTACACCTTC	few	TRBV18	TRBJ1-2	.
CASSLELAGALTDTQYF	TGTGCCAGCAGCTTAGAACTAGCGGGGGCCCTCACAGATACGCAGTATTTT	.	TRBV11-2	TRBJ2-3	TRBD2
CASKGRDYYGYTF	TGTGCCAGCAAGGGACGGGACTACTATGGCTACACCTTC	.	TRBV9	TRBJ1-2	.
CASSGQAGTEAFF	TGTGCCAGCAGCGGACAGGCGGGCACTGAAGCTTTCTTT	.	TRBV7-3	TRBJ1-1	TRBD1